Listed below are T cell receptor beta chains from one sample, sequenced in a study of T cells after somatic rescue of genetic block. Data came from immunoSEQ multiplex PCR; TCRdb stores just in-frame clones and leaves some out. The sample contains approximately 88,000 clones, more than 80% of which appear only once. Sequencing input: peripheral blood mononuclear cells (PBMCs). These receptors were obtained from a woman under 30. Each CDR3 is given with its conserved first and last residue. The order of the fields is J gene, V gene, CDR3 protein.

j_call: TRBJ2-1; v_call: TRBV5-1; cdr3_aa: CASSLTGTSGYNEQFF
j_call: TRBJ1-2; v_call: TRBV27; cdr3_aa: CASRKTGGGYGYTF
j_call: TRBJ2-1; v_call: TRBV7-3; cdr3_aa: CASSLSGLAGSNEQFF
j_call: TRBJ1-5; v_call: TRBV5-1; cdr3_aa: CASSPSGTGVNQPQHF
j_call: TRBJ2-2; v_call: TRBV5-1; cdr3_aa: CASRSGGSGTGDTGELFF
j_call: TRBJ2-1; v_call: TRBV2; cdr3_aa: CAREDRGGRLVNEQFF
j_call: TRBJ2-7; v_call: TRBV19; cdr3_aa: CASSISGTGLYEQYF
j_call: TRBJ1-2; v_call: TRBV5-4; cdr3_aa: CASSLPRLGGNYGYTF
j_call: TRBJ2-7; v_call: TRBV28; cdr3_aa: CASSFGSSYEQYF
j_call: TRBJ2-2; v_call: TRBV9; cdr3_aa: CASSASHSGVGELFF
j_call: TRBJ1-1; v_call: TRBV12-5; cdr3_aa: CASGRGQQLNTEAFF
j_call: TRBJ2-1; v_call: TRBV5-1; cdr3_aa: CASSLPPFNEQFF
j_call: TRBJ2-2; v_call: TRBV7-8; cdr3_aa: CASSPLVLNTGELFF
j_call: TRBJ1-1; v_call: TRBV27; cdr3_aa: CASSLFAVRGPGTEAFF
j_call: TRBJ1-3; v_call: TRBV11-3; cdr3_aa: CASSLRQDSGNTIYF
j_call: TRBJ1-2; v_call: TRBV19; cdr3_aa: CASTTTGAGGEGGYTF
j_call: TRBJ2-5; v_call: TRBV7-9; cdr3_aa: CASSASGEETQYF
j_call: TRBJ2-2; v_call: TRBV6-5; cdr3_aa: CAISNTGELFF
j_call: TRBJ2-1; v_call: TRBV6-4; cdr3_aa: CASSEETSGSHEQFF
j_call: TRBJ1-2; v_call: TRBV11-3; cdr3_aa: CASSTPDGIDYTF
j_call: TRBJ1-1; v_call: TRBV7-9; cdr3_aa: CAGTGAGAEAFF
j_call: TRBJ1-2; v_call: TRBV11-2; cdr3_aa: CASSPSRLYGYTF
j_call: TRBJ1-4; v_call: TRBV28; cdr3_aa: CASSLWPDRVTEKLFF
j_call: TRBJ2-2; v_call: TRBV11-2; cdr3_aa: CASSRQVANTGELFF
j_call: TRBJ1-3; v_call: TRBV6-4; cdr3_aa: CASSVQNTIYF
j_call: TRBJ1-4; v_call: TRBV2; cdr3_aa: CASRPRGEKLFF
j_call: TRBJ2-1; v_call: TRBV29-1; cdr3_aa: CSVGGTSGRANHNEQFF
j_call: TRBJ1-1; v_call: TRBV4-1; cdr3_aa: CASSQPLIRDTEAFF
j_call: TRBJ1-2; v_call: TRBV19; cdr3_aa: CASSIESRGDYGYTF
j_call: TRBJ1-2; v_call: TRBV28; cdr3_aa: CASSPRQGAILGGYTF
j_call: TRBJ2-6; v_call: TRBV7-7; cdr3_aa: CASSPGSGANVLTF
j_call: TRBJ2-1; v_call: TRBV5-1; cdr3_aa: CASSSKGAQFF
j_call: TRBJ2-4; v_call: TRBV29-1; cdr3_aa: CSVVGTGSKAKNIQYF
j_call: TRBJ2-1; v_call: TRBV7-9; cdr3_aa: CASSPAGTNEQFF
j_call: TRBJ1-3; v_call: TRBV29-1; cdr3_aa: CSAALGSGNTIYF
j_call: TRBJ1-5; v_call: TRBV28; cdr3_aa: CAAHRGNQPQHF
j_call: TRBJ2-2; v_call: TRBV10-3; cdr3_aa: CAIVQGGELFF
j_call: TRBJ1-2; v_call: TRBV5-1; cdr3_aa: CASSARTSANYGYTF
j_call: TRBJ2-3; v_call: TRBV19; cdr3_aa: CASSWVSTDTQYF
j_call: TRBJ2-7; v_call: TRBV6-8; cdr3_aa: CASFTAGAPVYEQYF
j_call: TRBJ2-3; v_call: TRBV6-5; cdr3_aa: CASSYSREASTDTQYF
j_call: TRBJ2-1; v_call: TRBV7-2; cdr3_aa: CASSLATGNRYNEQFF
j_call: TRBJ1-1; v_call: TRBV11-3; cdr3_aa: CASSSPPGTEAFF
j_call: TRBJ2-5; v_call: TRBV30; cdr3_aa: CAWNGGSGKETQYF
j_call: TRBJ2-1; v_call: TRBV19; cdr3_aa: CASSIAGEGWNEQFF
j_call: TRBJ1-1; v_call: TRBV30; cdr3_aa: CAWSVGQNTEAFF
j_call: TRBJ2-1; v_call: TRBV27; cdr3_aa: CASSFSLGVTGEQFF
j_call: TRBJ2-5; v_call: TRBV28; cdr3_aa: CASSWGLAGETQYF
j_call: TRBJ2-2; v_call: TRBV11-3; cdr3_aa: CASSLGTSGLAGELFF
j_call: TRBJ1-1; v_call: TRBV27; cdr3_aa: CASGRAGRMNTEAFF
j_call: TRBJ1-4; v_call: TRBV4-1; cdr3_aa: CASSQGGTNEKLFF
j_call: TRBJ2-6; v_call: TRBV5-1; cdr3_aa: CASSLEGQALGANVLTF
j_call: TRBJ2-7; v_call: TRBV7-2; cdr3_aa: CASSIYKSYEQYF
j_call: TRBJ1-3; v_call: TRBV7-9; cdr3_aa: CASSPFSGNTIYF
j_call: TRBJ2-1; v_call: TRBV25-1; cdr3_aa: CASSDRAGSYNEQFF
j_call: TRBJ1-5; v_call: TRBV15; cdr3_aa: CATSRDRDSNQPQHF
j_call: TRBJ1-2; v_call: TRBV2; cdr3_aa: CASSRQALNYGYTF
j_call: TRBJ2-6; v_call: TRBV19; cdr3_aa: CASSIGVTGGSGANVLTF
j_call: TRBJ1-5; v_call: TRBV11-2; cdr3_aa: CASSLKMNQPQHF
j_call: TRBJ1-6; v_call: TRBV28; cdr3_aa: CASLTTWASGSPLHF